Presented here are 29 T cell receptor beta chains from one specimen sequenced in a study of OX40 agonist ivuxolimab in advanced cancers. Assay used: immunoSEQ multiplex PCR; TCRdb lists only in-frame clones, some missing. Among fewer than 65,000 clones listed, roughly 82% were seen once. This material consisted of CD4+ or CD8+ T cells sorted from blood, taken in a trial of the OX40 agonist ivuxolimab. These receptors were obtained from an adult with an advanced solid tumor such as melanoma, head and neck, liver or kidney cancer.

This chain connects TRBV6-5 to TRBJ2-5; D unresolved. The length of the CDR3 is 15 residues. The V end was cut by 6 bases, the J end by 0 bases, with 14 bases between. The germline V gene encodes CDR1 MNHEY and CDR2 SVGAGI. The DNA for the CDR3 is TGTGCCAGCAGCTCTTACGGGCAGAACCAAGAGACCCAGTACTTC. Protein: CASSSYGQNQETQYF.

This clone appeared once. The chain links TRBV4-1 to TRBJ2-7, with 15 bases that match TRBD2. The CDR3 has 18 residues. The junction had 9 bases not matched to a gene; V was cut back by 1 base and J by 5 bases. Per germline, CDR1 MGHRA and CDR2 YSYEKL. The CDR3 DNA reads as TGCGCCAGCAGCCAAGTTTCGGGACTAGCGGGAGGAGGCAACGAGCAGTACTTC. Translated: CASSQVSGLAGGGNEQYF.

In DNA, the CDR3 is TGCAGCGTTGACGCGGGTGTTGGCTACACCTTC. Its translation: CSVDAGVGYTF. V usage is TRBV29-1 and J usage is TRBJ1-2, with D hard to call. Germline V gene lookup returns CDR1 SQVTM and CDR2 ANQGSEA. Trimming cost V 3 bases and J 7 bases, with 9 bases left between them. This CDR3 has 11 residues.

The chain employs TRBV14 and TRBJ1-1, with 10 bases lining up with TRBD1. V lost 3 bases, J lost 3 bases, and 4 bases stayed unmatched. Germline CDR1 SGHDN, CDR2 FVKESK. This CDR3 has 15 amino acids. The CDR3 spells CASSQTGGAYTEAFF. The CDR3 bases are TGTGCCAGCAGCCAGACAGGGGGCGCTTACACTGAAGCTTTCTTT. Full variable domain (missing parts from reference TRBV14 and TRBJ1-1): EAGVTQFPSHSVIEKGQTVTLRCDPISGHDNLYWYRRVMGKEIKFLLHFVKESKQDESGMPNNRFLAERTGGTYSTLKVQPAELEDSGVYFCASSQTGGAYTEAFFGQGTRLTVV.

This chain links TRBV9 with TRBJ2-1, with 8 bases lining up with TRBD2. This CDR3 has 14 residues. In germline, CDR1 is SGDLS, CDR2 YYNGEE. J was trimmed by 7 bases and V by 2 bases; bases with no gene match: 5. The chain's CDR3 is CASSVRTSLNEQFF. The CDR3 bases are TGTGCCAGCAGCGTGCGGACTAGCCTAAATGAGCAGTTCTTC.

CDR3 coding DNA: TGTGCCAGCACCCCCTGGGGGGACAGGTACACAGATACGCAGTATTTT. Encoded protein: CASTPWGDRYTDTQYF. This chain links TRBV28 with TRBJ2-3, with 8 bases lining up with TRBD1. The J segment lost 2 bases and the V segment lost 7 bases, leaving 11 bases of the junction unmatched. The CDR3 totals 16 residues. Germline loops: CDR1 MDHEN, CDR2 SYDVKM.

CDR3: CASSTRDWSYNEQFF. The CDR3 DNA is TGTGCCAGCAGCACCCGGGACTGGTCCTACAATGAGCAGTTCTTC. The J gene is TRBJ2-1, the V gene TRBV7-2, with a weak D call TRBD2 (6 bases). The ends were cut back, 5 bases at V and 1 base at J, with 12 bases in the middle. Germline values: CDR1 SGHTA, CDR2 FQGNSA. The CDR3 sequence is 15 residues long.

The CDR3 loop is CASSPRDRVYGYTF. The CDR3 bases are TGTGCCAGCAGCCCCCGGGACAGGGTGTATGGCTACACCTTC. V gene TRBV7-1 combines with J gene TRBJ1-2; the match to TRBD1 covers 9 bases. TRBV7-1 counts as an open reading frame of uncertain function. This CDR3 has 14 residues. Unmatched junction bases numbered 6, after V lost 5 bases and J lost 5 bases.

The CDR3 DNA sequence: TGTGCCAGCAGCTTAGGGGACAGACAGCCCCAGCATTTT. Residues: CASSLGDRQPQHF. The gene calls are TRBV11-1 and TRBJ1-5; 7 bases fit TRBD1. V dropped 1 base and J dropped 7; count of bases not matched to a gene: 1. Germline V lookup: CDR1 SGHAT, CDR2 FQDESV (reference sequence). The CDR3 loop spans 13 amino acids. The variable domain in full, with the rest retrieved from reference TRBV11-1 and TRBJ1-5, is EAEVAQSPRYKITEKSQAVAFWCDPISGHATLYWYRQILGQGPELLVQFQDESVVDDSQLPKDRFSAERLKGVDSTLKIQPAELGDSAMYLCASSLGDRQPQHFGDGTRLSIL.

The CDR3: CASSLVRTSQQTGELFF. For the CDR3, the DNA is TGTGCCAGCAGCTTAGTGCGGACTAGCCAGCAGACCGGGGAGCTGTTTTTT. The gene calls are TRBV7-2 and TRBJ2-2, with 8 bases lining up with TRBD2. V dropped 1 base and J dropped 5; count of bases not matched to a gene: 9. This CDR3 contains 17 residues. Germline V gene data show CDR1 as SGHTA and CDR2 as FQGNSA.

The chain combines TRBV4-1 with TRBJ2-7; possibly TRBD2 for D (6 bases). The CDR3 runs 14 residues. Germline CDR1 MGHRA, CDR2 YSYEKL. V lost 4 bases and J 6 bases, leaving 16 bases between the germline ends. CDR3 sequence (DNA): TGCGCCAGCAGCCGGGACTCGGGCGTGGCCGAGCAGTACTTC. As protein: CASSRDSGVAEQYF.

V is TRBV2 and J is TRBJ2-7; D might be TRBD2 (5 bases). Trimming pared 6 bases from V and 4 bases from J, leaving 13 bases between. In germline, CDR1 is SNHLY, CDR2 FYNNEI. CDR3 size: 13 residues. Here the CDR3 DNA reads TGTGCCAGCAGCTTAGGAGGACCTTACGAGCAGTACTTC. This encodes CASSLGGPYEQYF.

This clone was recorded a few times. V and J are TRBV27 and TRBJ1-2; 7 bases fit TRBD1. The V and J ends lost 6 bases and 4 bases, in that order; junction bases with no gene match: 14. This CDR3 is 16 amino acids long. CDR1 MNHEY and CDR2 SMNVEV come from the germline V gene (reference sequence). CDR3 DNA: TGTGCCAGCAGACCACTCGCCAGGGGGAGTGTCTATGGCTACACCTTC. This encodes CASRPLARGSVYGYTF.

The V gene is TRBV27, the J gene TRBJ1-2, with 7 bases that match TRBD1. Germline loops: CDR1 MNHEY, CDR2 SMNVEV (reference sequence). V shed 5 bases and J 4 bases; nucleotides not matched to a gene: 10. CDR3 length equals 15 residues. The CDR3 nucleotides read TGTGCCAGCAGTCGAGACAGGGTATCGGGCTATGGCTACACCTTC. Encoded protein: CASSRDRVSGYGYTF.

The genes are TRBV6-1 and TRBJ1-1; TRBD1 aligns across 7 bases. CDR3 length: 14 residues. J was trimmed by 1 base and V by 10 bases; bases with no gene match: 9. Germline loops: CDR1 MNHNS, CDR2 SASEGT. The CDR3 sequence: CATHYGQANTEAFF. In nucleotides, the CDR3 is TGTGCCACCCACTATGGACAGGCGAACACTGAAGCTTTCTTT.

The V call is TRBV7-9, the J call TRBJ1-1, with 9 bases matching TRBD1. The trim removed 4 bases at V and 4 bases at J, leaving 4 bases unmatched. Germline-derived CDR1 and CDR2 are SEHNR and FQNEAQ (reference sequence). The CDR3 runs to 14 residues. CDR3 region: CASSSVTGGTEAFF. The CDR3, as DNA: TGTGCCAGCAGCTCCGTGACAGGGGGCACTGAAGCTTTCTTT.

The rearrangement joins TRBV7-2 to TRBJ2-1; a weak D match, TRBD2 (6 bases). The CDR3 spans 14 residues. Trimming left V 7 bases short and J 9 bases short, with 19 bases between. Germline CDR1 and CDR2: SGHTA and FQGNSA. CDR3 loop: CASNMSPGVFEQFF. The CDR3, as DNA: TGTGCCAGCAACATGTCGCCGGGAGTGTTTGAGCAGTTCTTC. The full variable domain, rest sourced from reference TRBV7-2 and TRBJ2-1, is GAGVSQSPSNKVTEKGKDVELRCDPISGHTALYWYRQSLGQGLEFLIYFQGNSAPDKSGLPSDRFSAERTGGSVSTLTIQRTQQEDSAVYLCASNMSPGVFEQFFGPGTRLTVL.

V usage is TRBV19 and J usage is TRBJ2-1, with 14 bases matching TRBD2. The V segment lost 2 bases and the J segment 1 base; nucleotides outside the gene matches: 1. Germline V lookup: CDR1 LNHDA, CDR2 SQIVND (reference sequence). The CDR3 is 17 amino acids. DNA of the CDR3: TGTGCCAGTAGTATATGGACTAGCGGGAGGTCCTACAATGAGCAGTTCTTC. This sequence encodes CASSIWTSGRSYNEQFF.

This clone was seen more than once but under ten times. V is TRBV7-8 and J is TRBJ1-2, with D possibly TRBD1 on 6 matching bases. The ends were cut back, 5 bases at V and 0 bases at J, with 10 bases in the middle. CDR1 is SGHVS, CDR2 FQNEAQ, per germline. The CDR3 runs 14 residues. CDR3 sequence: CASSPTGPNYGYTF. The CDR3 DNA reads TGTGCCAGCAGCCCTACAGGGCCTAACTATGGCTACACCTTC. Full variable domain (missing parts from reference TRBV7-8 and TRBJ1-2): GAGVSQSPRYKVAKRGQDVALRCDPISGHVSLFWYQQALGQGPEFLTYFQNEAQLDKSGLPSDRFFAERPEGSVSTLKIQRTQQEDSAVYLCASSPTGPNYGYTFGSGTRLTVV.

This clone was picked up a small number of times. The chain is built from TRBV2 and TRBJ1-6; 7 positions agree with TRBD1. The CDR3 totals 15 residues. From germline, CDR1 is SNHLY and CDR2 FYNNEI. V shed 4 bases, J shed 7 bases, and the junction held 7 bases outside the gene matches. The chain's CDR3 is CASSGQGRGNSPLHF. Written as DNA, the CDR3 is TGTGCCAGCAGTGGACAGGGCAGGGGGAATTCACCCCTCCACTTT.

The rearrangement joins TRBV4-1 to TRBJ1-2, with D perhaps matching TRBD1 (6 bases). The CDR3 totals 15 residues. Germline V lookup: CDR1 MGHRA, CDR2 YSYEKL. Trimming cost V 1 base and J 6 bases, with 15 bases left between them. CDR3 sequence reads: CASSQARQVGDGYTF. The CDR3 DNA reads TGCGCCAGCAGCCAAGCTAGACAGGTTGGCGATGGCTACACCTTC.

The chain employs TRBV5-6 and TRBJ2-7; 10 bases align to TRBD1. Germline CDR1 reads SGHDT; CDR2 reads YYEEEE. The CDR3 runs to 14 residues. The V and J ends lost 4 bases and 3 bases, in that order; junction bases with no gene match: 4. As DNA, the CDR3 is TGTGCCAGCAGCACGACAGGGGGCGGCTACGAGCAGTACTTC. It encodes CASSTTGGGYEQYF.

This clone was seen only once. The chain uses TRBV5-1 and TRBJ2-4, with 7 bases that match TRBD2. Germline CDR1 reads SGHRS; CDR2 reads YFSETQ. The V segment lost 1 base and the J segment 2 bases; nucleotides outside the gene matches: 6. CDR3 length equals 16 residues. The CDR3 sequence: CASSLLGEGSKNIQYF. As DNA, the CDR3 is TGCGCCAGCAGCTTGCTAGGGGAGGGGTCCAAAAACATTCAGTACTTC.

This chain uses TRBV19 with TRBJ2-5; 10 bases align to TRBD2. The germline CDR1 and CDR2 sequences are LNHDA and SQIVND (reference sequence). J was trimmed by 4 bases and V by 4 bases; bases with no gene match: 3. The CDR3 runs to 14 residues. In nucleotides, the CDR3 is TGTGCCAGTAGTACGGGACTAGCGCCAGAGACCCAGTACTTC. Protein product: CASSTGLAPETQYF.

The chain links TRBV5-1 to TRBJ1-5; no clear D. CDR3 length: 13 amino acids. CDR1 SGHRS and CDR2 YFSETQ come from the germline V gene. The V end was cut by 2 bases, the J end by 2 bases, with 5 bases between. CDR3 sequence: CASSFGGNQPQHF. As DNA, the CDR3 is TGCGCCAGCAGCTTCGGGGGCAATCAGCCCCAGCATTTT.

The rearrangement uses TRBV2 and TRBJ2-1; TRBD1 is a possible D gene (6 bases). V was clipped by 8 bases and J by 3 bases, with 8 bases between them. Germline V gives CDR1 SNHLY, CDR2 FYNNEI. This CDR3 is built from 12 residues. This CDR3 is CASRDNYNEQFF. The CDR3 DNA is TGTGCCAGCCGGGACAACTACAATGAGCAGTTCTTC.

Concerning this clone: At one end, the junction sequence differs from germline, possibly due to a read error. The J gene is TRBJ1-1, the V gene TRBV25-1, with D possibly matching TRBD1 (5 bases). From germline, CDR1 is MGHDK and CDR2 SYGVNS. CDR3 length equals 15 residues. CDR3 loop: CASSDWGRRNIEAFF. As DNA, the CDR3 is TGTGCCAGCAGTGATTGGGGACGGAGGAACATTGAAGCTTTCTTT.

The chain links TRBV6-1 to TRBJ1-5; 12 positions agree with TRBD1. CDR1 and CDR2 (germline): MNHNS, SASEGT. This CDR3 has 18 residues. Germline trimming cut 4 bases from V and 3 bases from J; bases unmatched to any gene: 10. The CDR3 DNA reads TGTGCCAGCAGTGGCCGGGACAGGGGGCTTCTAATCAATCAGCCCCAGCATTTT. Its translation is CASSGRDRGLLINQPQHF.

The chain recombines TRBV9 with TRBJ2-1, with D maybe TRBD2 (6 bases). V lost 3 bases, J lost 1 base, and 14 bases lay in between. In germline, CDR1 is SGDLS, CDR2 YYNGEE. CDR3 size: 16 residues. The CDR3 bases are TGTGCCAGCAGCGCACCGGGACTGGGGTCCTACAATGAGCAGTTCTTC. Its translation is CASSAPGLGSYNEQFF.